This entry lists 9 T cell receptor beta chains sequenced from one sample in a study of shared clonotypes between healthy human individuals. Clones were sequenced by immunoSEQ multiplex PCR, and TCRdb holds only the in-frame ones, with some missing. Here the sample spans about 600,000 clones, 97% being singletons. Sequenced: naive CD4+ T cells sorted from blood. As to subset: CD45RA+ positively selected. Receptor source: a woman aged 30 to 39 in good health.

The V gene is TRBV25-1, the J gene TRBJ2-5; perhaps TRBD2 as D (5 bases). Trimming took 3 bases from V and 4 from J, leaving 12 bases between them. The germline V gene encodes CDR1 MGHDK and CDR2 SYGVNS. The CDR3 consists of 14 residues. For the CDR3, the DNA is TGTGCCAGCAGTGACGGGGAATTGATAGAGACCCAGTACTTC. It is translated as CASSDGELIETQYF.

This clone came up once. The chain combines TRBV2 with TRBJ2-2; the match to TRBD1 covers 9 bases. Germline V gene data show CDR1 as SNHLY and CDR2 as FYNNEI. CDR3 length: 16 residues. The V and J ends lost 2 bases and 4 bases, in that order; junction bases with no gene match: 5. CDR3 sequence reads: CASSENRGRVTGELFF. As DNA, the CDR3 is TGTGCCAGCAGTGAAAACAGGGGGCGAGTCACCGGGGAGCTGTTTTTT. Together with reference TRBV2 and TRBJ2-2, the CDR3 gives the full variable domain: EPEVTQTPSHQVTQMGQEVILRCVPISNHLYFYWYRQILGQKVEFLVSFYNNEISEKSEIFDDQFSVERPDGSNFTLKIRSTKLEDSAMYFCASSENRGRVTGELFFGEGSRLTVL.

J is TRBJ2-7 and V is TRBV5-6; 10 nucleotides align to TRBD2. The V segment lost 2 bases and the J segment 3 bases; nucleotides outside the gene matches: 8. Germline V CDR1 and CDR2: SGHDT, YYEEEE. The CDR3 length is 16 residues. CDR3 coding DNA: TGTGCCAGCAGCTTCGGAGTAGCGGGAGGAGGCTACGAGCAGTACTTC. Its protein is CASSFGVAGGGYEQYF.

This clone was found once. Here the CDR3 reads CASSAPPDTQYF. CDR3 coding DNA: TGTGCCAGCAGTGCTCCCCCAGATACGCAGTATTTT. The chain joins TRBV7-9 to TRBJ2-3; D not certain. Germline CDR1 and CDR2: SEHNR and FQNEAQ (reference sequence). Trimming stripped 6 bases from V and 4 bases from J, with 8 bases between. The CDR3 consists of 12 residues. Full variable domain (missing parts from reference TRBV7-9 and TRBJ2-3): DTGVSQNPRHKITKRGQNVTFRCDPISEHNRLYWYRQTLGQGPEFLTYFQNEAQLEKSRLLSDRFSAERPKGSFSTLEIQRTEQGDSAMYLCASSAPPDTQYFGPGTRLTVL.

The CDR3 is CASSESRREVETQYF. The CDR3 nucleotides are TGCGCCAGCAGTGAGTCGCGCAGGGAGGTTGAGACCCAGTACTTC. The gene calls are TRBV10-1 and TRBJ2-5, with a tentative D call TRBD2 (6 bases). There are 15 residues in the CDR3. Germline CDR1 WNHNN, CDR2 SYGVQD (reference sequence). V was clipped by 0 bases and J by 5 bases, with 13 bases between them.

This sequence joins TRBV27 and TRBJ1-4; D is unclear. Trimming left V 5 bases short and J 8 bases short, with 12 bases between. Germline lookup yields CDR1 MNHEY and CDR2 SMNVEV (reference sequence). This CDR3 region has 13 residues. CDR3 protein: CASSGPGREKLFF. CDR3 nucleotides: TGTGCCAGCAGTGGCCCCGGGAGGGAAAAACTGTTTTTT.

The CDR3 sequence: CASRRGRNTEAFF. The CDR3 DNA reads TGTGCCAGCAGGAGGGGGAGGAACACTGAAGCTTTCTTT. The chain links TRBV6-5 to TRBJ1-1; possibly TRBD1 for D (6 bases). The CDR3 sequence is 13 residues long. V was trimmed by 6 bases and J by 1 base, leaving 9 bases between them. CDR1 and CDR2 (germline): MNHEY, SVGAGI.

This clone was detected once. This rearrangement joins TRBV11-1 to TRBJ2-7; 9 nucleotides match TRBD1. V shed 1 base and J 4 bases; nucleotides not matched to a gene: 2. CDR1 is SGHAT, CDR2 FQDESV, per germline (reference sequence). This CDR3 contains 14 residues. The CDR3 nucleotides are TGTGCCAGCAGCTTAGGGGACAGGGCATACGAGCAGTACTTC. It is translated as CASSLGDRAYEQYF.

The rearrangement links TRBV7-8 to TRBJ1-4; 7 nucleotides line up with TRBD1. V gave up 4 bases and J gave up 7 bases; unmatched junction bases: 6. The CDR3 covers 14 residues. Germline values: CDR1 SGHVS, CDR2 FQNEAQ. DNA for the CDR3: TGTGCCAGCAGCTCCCAGGGGGAGGCTGAAAAACTGTTTTTT. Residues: CASSSQGEAEKLFF.